A single sample is the source of the 22 T cell receptor beta chains below, sequenced in a study of T cells in Graves' hyperthyroidism and ophthalmopathy. TCR beta CDR3 regions were amplified from RNA. The HTBI primer set served for first-round RT-PCR of the TCR CDR3. TCRdb reprocessed the multiplex PCR reads with MiXCR, giving one entry per CDR3 protein. The repertoire holds some 490,000 distinct CDR3 sequences, roughly a sixth seen once, with 29% in the top ten. The sequencing sample was made of blood. Receptors originate from a woman in her 30s with Graves' ophthalmopathy.

This clonotype has more than one count but fewer than ten. V is TRBV20-1 and J is TRBJ1-2; D unclear. CDR1 is DFQATT and CDR2 is SNEGSKA in the germline V gene (reference sequence). This CDR3 is built from 11 residues. The ends were cut back, 4 bases at V and 4 bases at J, with 7 bases in the middle. This CDR3 is CSAKLGYGYTF. The CDR3 bases are TGCAGTGCTAAGCTGGGCTATGGCTACACCTTC.

This clonotype was picked up many times. The rearrangement joins TRBV5-1 to TRBJ1-2; 8 bases are shared with TRBD1. J lost 3 bases, V lost 0 bases, and 7 bases had no gene match. The CDR3 totals 16 residues. Germline-derived CDR1 and CDR2 are SGHRS and YFSETQ. CDR3 amino acids: CASSLGQGAYHYGYTF. The CDR3 DNA sequence: TGCGCCAGCAGCTTGGGGCAGGGGGCTTACCACTATGGCTACACCTTC.

This clonotype has just a few counts. The chain combines TRBV15 with TRBJ1-2; D gene uncertain. Germline CDR1 LNHNV, CDR2 YYDKDF (reference sequence). V lost 0 bases, J lost 3 bases, and 11 bases lay in between. CDR3 length: 15 amino acids. Written as DNA, the CDR3 is TGTGCCACCAGCAGAGATCCGCGACCAGACTATGGCTACACCTTC. Residues: CATSRDPRPDYGYTF.

This clonotype was seen only a few times. This chain uses TRBV29-1 with TRBJ2-2; a weak D match, TRBD1 (6 bases). The CDR3 consists of 15 residues. The germline gives CDR1 SQVTM, CDR2 ANQGSEA. Trimming stripped 5 bases from V and 7 bases from J, with 20 bases between. In DNA, the CDR3 is TGCAGCGTTCAGAGATTGGACAGCCAGCACGGGGAGCTGTTTTTT. It translates to CSVQRLDSQHGELFF.

This clonotype was counted ten times or more. The rearrangement joins TRBV12-3 or TRBV12-4 to TRBJ2-1; D call uncertain. V was shortened by 3 bases and J by 8 bases, with 8 bases between the two germline ends. CDR3 length: 12 amino acids. CDR3 residues: CASSFYGDEQFF. The CDR3 region has the DNA TGTGCCAGCAGTTTTTATGGGGATGAGCAGTTCTTC.

This clonotype was observed a handful of times. The chain links TRBV5-1 to TRBJ1-4, with D perhaps TRBD1 (6 bases). Looked up from germline, CDR1 is SGHRS and CDR2 is YFSETQ. The CDR3 is 16 amino acids. Trimming cost V 4 bases and J 4 bases, with 17 bases left between them. In DNA, the CDR3 is TGCGCCAGCAGCCCCGGGGCAGGGGCCTTTAATGAAAAACTGTTTTTT. It translates to CASSPGAGAFNEKLFF.

A few counts support this clonotype. The chain uses TRBV7-3 and TRBJ2-3, with D possibly matching TRBD1 (5 bases). CDR1 and CDR2 (germline): SGHTA, FQGTGA. The V gene lost 5 bases and the J gene lost 0 bases, with 15 bases spanning the gap. This CDR3 spans 16 amino acids. CDR3 sequence: CASSQQVTRSTDTQYF. The CDR3 coding sequence is TGTGCCAGCAGCCAACAGGTGACCCGGAGCACAGATACGCAGTATTTT.

The chain employs TRBV18 and TRBJ2-1; tentative D call: TRBD2 (6 bases). The V end was cut by 3 bases, the J end by 10 bases, with 10 bases between. The germline V gene encodes CDR1 KGHSH and CDR2 LQKENI. The CDR3 is made up of 12 amino acids. The DNA of the CDR3 is TGTGCCAGCTCACCTGCCGCGGGAGAGCAGTTCTTC. Translation gives CASSPAAGEQFF. The entire variable domain, with the rest obtained from reference TRBV18 and TRBJ2-1, is as follows: NAGVMQNPRHLVRRRGQEARLRCSPMKGHSHVYWYRQLPEEGLKFMVYLQKENIIDESGMPKERFSAEFPKEGPSILRIQQVVRGDSAAYFCASSPAAGEQFFGPGTRLTVL.

J is TRBJ2-3 and V is TRBV29-1; possible D gene TRBD2, 6 bases. The CDR3 totals 14 residues. Trimming took 6 bases from V and 1 from J, leaving 14 bases between them. Germline-derived CDR1 and CDR2 are SQVTM and ANQGSEA. CDR3 DNA sequence: TGCAGCGTCGGCCCTAGCGATCGCACAGATACGCAGTATTTT. It specifies CSVGPSDRTDTQYF.

This clonotype has ten or more counts. The chain links TRBV2 to TRBJ1-1; no reliable D call. Germline V gene sequence: CDR1 SNHLY, CDR2 FYNNEI. This CDR3 region has 12 residues. Trimming stripped 7 bases from V and 4 bases from J, with 10 bases between. The CDR3 region has the DNA TGTGCCAGCATCCGGTGGGGCACTGAAGCTTTCTTT. Residues: CASIRWGTEAFF.

This clonotype came up many times. The gene calls are TRBV27 and TRBJ2-7, with D possibly TRBD1 on 5 matching bases. Between the trimmed V and J ends, which lost 5 bases and 4 bases, there was a span of 12 bases. Per the germline V gene, CDR1 is MNHEY and CDR2 is SMNVEV (reference sequence). The CDR3 is 13 residues long. The CDR3 coding sequence is TGTGCCAGCAGTAGTTGGACATCTTACGAGCAGTACTTC. It codes for CASSSWTSYEQYF.

The chain employs TRBV6-1 and TRBJ2-7; possibly TRBD2 for D (6 bases). CDR3 length: 14 amino acids. Germline V gene lookup returns CDR1 MNHNS and CDR2 SASEGT. The ends were cut back, 8 bases at V and 2 bases at J, with 16 bases in the middle. CDR3: CASSRASVPYEQYF. The CDR3 DNA reads TGTGCCAGCTCGAGGGCTAGCGTTCCCTACGAGCAGTACTTC.

This clonotype was detected many times. The V call is TRBV11-3, the J call TRBJ1-1; D not resolved. V lost 4 bases and J lost 3, with 9 bases in between. CDR1 and CDR2 (germline): SGHNT, YENEEA. This CDR3 comprises 13 residues. CDR3 in DNA: TGTGCCAGCAGCTGGGTCCCCTACACTGAAGCTTTCTTT. As protein: CASSWVPYTEAFF.

This clonotype was seen many times. The genes are TRBV3-1 and TRBJ2-7, with D unresolved. The V end was cut by 1 base, the J end by 4 bases, with 8 bases between. This CDR3 is built from 13 residues. Germline V gene sequence: CDR1 LGHDT, CDR2 YNNKEL (reference sequence). The CDR3 loop is CASSQVYGYEQYF. The CDR3 bases are TGTGCCAGCAGCCAAGTGTATGGTTACGAGCAGTACTTC.

This clonotype was counted between two and nine times. This CDR3 reads CSAALAGAKNIQYF. Here the CDR3 DNA reads TGCAGTGCTGCACTAGCGGGTGCCAAAAACATTCAGTACTTC. This sequence joins TRBV20-1 and TRBJ2-4, with TRBD2 matching over 9 bases. Germline loops: CDR1 DFQATT, CDR2 SNEGSKA (reference sequence). CDR3 length: 14 amino acids. The V gene end was trimmed by 5 bases and the J gene end by 1 base; junction bases not matched to a gene: 3.

A few counts support this clonotype. V usage is TRBV11-2 and J usage is TRBJ1-5; the D is unclear. The germline V gene has CDR1 SGHAT and CDR2 FQNNGV. The CDR3 has 14 residues. V was trimmed by 3 bases and J by 3 bases, leaving 9 bases between them. The CDR3 spells CASSFWGVNQPQHF. CDR3 bases: TGTGCCAGCAGCTTCTGGGGAGTCAATCAGCCCCAGCATTTT.

The rearrangement uses TRBV5-8 and TRBJ2-1; 11 bases are shared with TRBD2. The CDR3 length is 16 residues. The ends lost 4 bases at V and 4 bases at J; junction bases unmatched: 7. Germline CDR1 SGHTS, CDR2 YDEGEE. CDR3: CASSPVLAGDYNEQFF. As DNA, the CDR3 is TGTGCCAGCAGCCCGGTACTAGCGGGGGATTACAATGAGCAGTTCTTC.

This clonotype was seen repeatedly, ten times or more. The chain uses TRBV3-1 and TRBJ1-4; D is possibly TRBD1 (5 bases). Germline V gives CDR1 LGHDT, CDR2 YNNKEL (reference sequence). V was cut by 4 bases and J by 4 bases, with 10 bases left in between. This CDR3 comprises 14 residues. This CDR3 reads CASSLGTVNEKLFF. CDR3 sequence (DNA): TGTGCCAGCAGCCTCGGGACGGTTAATGAAAAACTGTTTTTT.

This clonotype was counted many times. This chain's CDR3 is CASSSLDGNQPQHF. The CDR3 nucleotides read TGTGCCAGCAGCTCTCTTGACGGAAATCAGCCCCAGCATTTT. V and J are TRBV28 and TRBJ1-5; unclear D gene. The germline gives CDR1 MDHEN, CDR2 SYDVKM. V shed 6 bases and J shed 4 bases, with 13 bases lying between them. This CDR3 region has 14 residues.

The table lists this clonotype with many counts. The chain has TRBV2 and TRBJ2-1; no clear D. This CDR3 has 13 amino acids. V was pared by 4 bases and J by 6 bases, with 10 bases between. Germline V CDR1 and CDR2: SNHLY, FYNNEI. The CDR3 here is CASSGIDVNEQFF. The CDR3 DNA sequence: TGTGCCAGCAGTGGAATTGACGTCAATGAGCAGTTCTTC.

This clonotype was seen ten or more times. The V call is TRBV28, the J call TRBJ2-5; possibly TRBD1 for D (6 bases). The V end was cut by 4 bases, the J end by 5 bases, with 14 bases between. The CDR3 extends over 14 amino acids. Germline lookup yields CDR1 MDHEN and CDR2 SYDVKM. For the CDR3, the DNA is TGTGCCAGCAGTTCTACAGGGTTAGGGGAGACCCAGTACTTC. Residues: CASSSTGLGETQYF.

In its sample, this clonotype was seen a few times. V and J are TRBV13 and TRBJ1-6; D is uncertain. The germline V gene encodes CDR1 PRHDT and CDR2 FYEKMQ (reference sequence). Deletions cut 6 bases from V and 8 bases from J, with 11 bases between. The CDR3 is 13 amino acids. CDR3 in amino acids: CASRQSSYSPLHF. The CDR3 DNA reads TGTGCCAGCAGACAGAGCTCGTATTCACCCCTCCACTTT.